What follows describes a single TCR beta chain. The antigen is not known. This record comes from a study of radiotherapy plus CTLA-4 blockade in lung cancer. As for the study in general: Objective responses arose in over 15% of patients, and under 40% experienced disease control.

Study-wide results and limits: Radiotherapy with ipilimumab was followed by blood expansion of tumor-derived clones.

The V and J ends lost 1 base and 2 bases respectively, with 6 bases between them. Germline V gene data show CDR1 as GTSNPN and CDR2 as SVGIG (reference sequence). The CDR3 totals 13 residues. TCRdb's table, derived via immunoSEQ multiplex PCR, lists solely in-frame clones and lacks some. The sample shows about 56,000 clones, roughly 80% of them seen only once. Each patient with chemo-refractory metastatic non-small-cell lung cancer was treated with focal radiation plus CTLA-4 blockade using ipilimumab. This sample comprised peripheral blood, obtained from a patient treated with radiotherapy plus ipilimumab. The receptor comes from a human donor with non-small cell lung cancer who had a complete response to radiotherapy plus ipilimumab. The rearrangement uses TRBV30 and TRBJ1-3; D gene unclear. In DNA, the CDR3 is TGTGCCTGGAGTGGCCCGGCTGGAAACACCATATATTTT. This gives the protein CAWSGPAGNTIYF. Full variable domain (missing parts from reference TRBV30 and TRBJ1-3): SQTIHQWPATLVQPVGSPLSLECTVEGTSNPNLYWYRQAAGRGLQLLFYSVGIGQISSEVPQNLSASRPQDRQFILSSKKLLLSDSGFYLCAWSGPAGNTIYFGEGSWLTVV.